These T cell receptor beta chains were read from a single sample in a study of shared clonotypes between healthy human individuals. The data were produced by immunoSEQ multiplex PCR, yet TCRdb's version contains in-frame clones alone and is incomplete. The sample has approximately 110,000 clones, roughly 66% seen once. The sequenced material came from memory CD8+ T cells sorted from blood. The receptors come from a young woman in good health. The CDR3 runs from the conserved cysteine through the conserved F or W. A D gene is named only where the DNA matches it firmly. Where a row states a size, it is once, few, many or the class of an expanded clone; other rows omit it.

V,size,J,D,DNA,CDR3
TRBV30,few,TRBJ2-7,TRBD2,TGTGCCTGGAGTTTAGCGGGAGACGACGAGCAGTACTTC,CAWSLAGDDEQYF
TRBV14,few,TRBJ2-7,TRBD2,TGTGCCAGCAGTCCGGGACTAGCGTCCTACGAGCAGTACTTC,CASSPGLASYEQYF
TRBV4-2,NA,TRBJ2-7,NA,TGTGCCAGCAGCCAAGACGGGGACTCCAGCTCCTACGAGCAGTACTTC,CASSQDGDSSSYEQYF
TRBV5-1,NA,TRBJ1-2,NA,TGCGCCAGCAGCTTGACAGTCGACAGTGGATCACCTAACTATGGCTACACCTTC,CASSLTVDSGSPNYGYTF
TRBV5-5,NA,TRBJ2-7,TRBD1,TGTGCCAGCAGCTGGCAGGGACAGAACTACGAGCAGTACTTC,CASSWQGQNYEQYF
TRBV13,NA,TRBJ2-7,NA,TGTGCCAGCAGCCCTGCCCTGGAGACAGGAGGTACCTACGAGCAGTACTTC,CASSPALETGGTYEQYF
TRBV6-1,NA,TRBJ2-7,NA,TGTGCCAGCAGAAGGGTAGCTCGCAGCTCCTACGAGCAGTACTTC,CASRRVARSSYEQYF
TRBV6-1,NA,TRBJ2-3,NA,TGTGCCAGCAGTGATCCCAGGGGCGGGGATACGCAGTATTTT,CASSDPRGGDTQYF
TRBV10-3,NA,TRBJ1-1,NA,TGTGCCACCGGGCCCCAGGGGTTGATTGGTACTGAAGCTTTCTTT,CATGPQGLIGTEAFF
TRBV13,NA,TRBJ2-2,NA,TGTGCCAGCAGCCTCCCAAGGACCGGGGAGCTGTTTTTT,CASSLPRTGELFF
TRBV9,NA,TRBJ2-3,TRBD2,TGTGCCAGTGGACTAGCGACTAGCACAGATACGCAGTATTTT,CASGLATSTDTQYF
TRBV19,NA,TRBJ2-2,NA,TGTGCCAGTAAGAGAGACCCTACGAACACCGGGGAGCTGTTTTTT,CASKRDPTNTGELFF
TRBV2,many,TRBJ1-5,TRBD1,TGTGCCACCGCTTCAGGGGACAGTCAGCCCCAGCATTTT,CATASGDSQPQHF
TRBV7-8,few,TRBJ2-5,TRBD1,TGTGCCAGCAGCTTAGACACCATTGAGACAGGGAGAGAGACCCAGTACTTC,CASSLDTIETGRETQYF
TRBV7-8,once,TRBJ2-1,TRBD1,TGTGCCAGCAGCAGATCGGGACAGGGGGCTCTGAATGAGCAGTTCTTC,CASSRSGQGALNEQFF
TRBV19,NA,TRBJ1-1,TRBD1,TGTGCCAGTAGTATCTGGACAGGGGGGATGAACACTGAAGCTTTCTTT,CASSIWTGGMNTEAFF
TRBV5-1,once,TRBJ2-1,TRBD2,TGCGCCAGCACCCAGACTAGCGGGGGTTACAATGAGCAGCTCTTC,CASTQTSGGYNEQLF
TRBV6-1,medium-sized,TRBJ2-2,NA,TGTGCCAGCAGTGAAGTCGGCGATACCGGGGAGCTGTTTTTT,CASSEVGDTGELFF
TRBV29-1,NA,TRBJ2-5,NA,TGCAGCGCTCAGACAGGACAAGAGACCCAGTACTTC,CSAQTGQETQYF
TRBV10-3,few,TRBJ2-7,NA,TGTGCCATCAGTGCCCGCGGGATAGGGTTGGTCGAGCAGTACTTC,CAISARGIGLVEQYF
TRBV6-4,NA,TRBJ2-3,TRBD2,TGTGCCAGCAGACACCAAGCGGGGGGCACAGATACGCAGTATTTT,CASRHQAGGTDTQYF
TRBV6-5,NA,TRBJ2-7,NA,TGTGCCAGCAGTTACACAGGAACGGCGGACGAGCAGTACTTC,CASSYTGTADEQYF
TRBV5-1,few,TRBJ2-6,NA,TGCGCCAGCACCTGGGATCTCTCTGGGGCCAACGTCCTGACTTTC,CASTWDLSGANVLTF
TRBV28,once,TRBJ1-3,NA,TGTGCCAGCAGACAGGGTCGTCTCTTTGGAAACACCATATATTTT,CASRQGRLFGNTIYF
TRBV11-2,NA,TRBJ1-5,NA,TGTGCCAGCAGCTTAGAAGGGGATCAGCCCCAGCATTTT,CASSLEGDQPQHF
TRBV7-7,many,TRBJ1-1,NA,TGTGCCAGCAGCGCCTCGACAGAGAACACTGAAGCTTTCTTT,CASSASTENTEAFF
TRBV29-1,NA,TRBJ2-7,TRBD1,TGCAGCGGTGGGACAGGGGAGTACGAGCAGTACTTC,CSGGTGEYEQYF
TRBV6-1,NA,TRBJ1-2,TRBD1,TGTGCCAGCAGTGCTAGGGGACAGGGAGAGGGCTATGGCTACACCTTC,CASSARGQGEGYGYTF
TRBV2,NA,TRBJ2-5,NA,TGTGCCAGCAGTGAAGGTTATTGGCGGGGGCTCGAGACCCAGTACTTC,CASSEGYWRGLETQYF